Listed below are T cell receptor beta chains from one sample, sequenced in a study of blood T cells in healthy people across ages. One entry per CDR3 protein, called by TCRdb with MiXCR from the 5' RACE reads. The table has around 500,000 distinct CDR3 sequences, roughly 48% seen once. Sequencing input: blood. These TCRs come from a man older than 75 in good health. The CDR3 runs from the conserved cysteine through the conserved F or W. D genes are given only for firm matches. Size is stated for part of the rows, as once, few or many counts, or as a class when the clone is expanded.

CDR3 length	V gene	D gene	J gene	clone size	CDR3 DNA	CDR3 protein
13	TRBV18	-	TRBJ2-7	-	TGTGCCAGCTCACCAGACGGGCACTACGAGCAGTACTTC	CASSPDGHYEQYF
16	TRBV9	-	TRBJ2-1	few	TGTGCCAGCGGGGCAGGCCCCCTCAGCTCCTACAATGAGCAGTTCTTC	CASGAGPLSSYNEQFF
15	TRBV5-1	-	TRBJ1-4	-	TGCGCCAGCAGCTTGGCCGGGGTGGGTAATGAAAAACTGTTTTTT	CASSLAGVGNEKLFF
16	TRBV4-2	-	TRBJ2-1	many	TGTGCCAGCAGCCAAGGCGCCAGAACGGTGGACAATGAGCAGTTCTTC	CASSQGARTVDNEQFF
12	TRBV20-1	-	TRBJ2-1	few	TGCAGTCCCGTTGCTCGCTACAATGAGCAGTTCTTC	CSPVARYNEQFF
10	TRBV12-3/TRBV12-4	-	TRBJ2-4	many	TGTGCCAGCAGTGTACCTATTCAGTACTTC	CASSVPIQYF
13	TRBV20-1	-	TRBJ1-5	-	TGCAGTGCTAGAGCCCGGTGGGGTCAGCCCCAGCATTTT	CSARARWGQPQHF
14	TRBV4-3	-	TRBJ2-3	-	TGCGCCAGCAGCCGGGCCGAGAGAACAGACACGCAGTATTTT	CASSRAERTDTQYF
13	TRBV7-2	-	TRBJ2-1	-	TGTGCCAGCAGCTTAGGGGGCGCGGATGAGCAGTTCTTC	CASSLGGADEQFF
15	TRBV7-3	-	TRBJ2-6	-	TGTGCCAGCAGCATTCAGGGTGGTGGGGCCAACGTCCTGACTTTC	CASSIQGGGANVLTF